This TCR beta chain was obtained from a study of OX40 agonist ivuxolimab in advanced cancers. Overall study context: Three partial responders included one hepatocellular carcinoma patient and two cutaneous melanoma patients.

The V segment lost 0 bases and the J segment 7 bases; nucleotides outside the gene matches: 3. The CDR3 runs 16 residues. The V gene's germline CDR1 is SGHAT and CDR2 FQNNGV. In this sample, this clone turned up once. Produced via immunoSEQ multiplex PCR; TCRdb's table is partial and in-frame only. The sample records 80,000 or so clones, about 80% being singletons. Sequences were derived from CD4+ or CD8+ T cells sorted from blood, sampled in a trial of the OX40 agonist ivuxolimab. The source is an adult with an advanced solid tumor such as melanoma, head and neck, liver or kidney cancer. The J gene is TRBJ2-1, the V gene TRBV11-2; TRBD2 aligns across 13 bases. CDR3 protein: CASSLEKGLAGNEQFF. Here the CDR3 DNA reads TGTGCCAGCAGCTTAGAAAAGGGACTAGCGGGGAATGAGCAGTTCTTC.